This T cell receptor (beta chain) was recorded in a study of cytomegalovirus exposure and HLA in healthy donors. This CDR3 is 14 amino acids long. Germline V lookup: CDR1 LGHNA, CDR2 YNFKEQ. J was trimmed by 3 bases and V by 4 bases; bases with no gene match: 2. Primers: 60 Vbeta forward and 13 Jbeta reverse. The method was immunoSEQ multiplex PCR; TCRdb's version includes in-frame clones alone and lacks a portion of them. The table has 150,000 to 200,000 clones, roughly four fifths seen once. The sequence derives from a man aged 18-30 years in good health and CMV-seronegative. This chain uses TRBV4-2 with TRBJ2-5, with 10 bases lining up with TRBD1. The source material was PBMCs. CDR3 region: CASSLGTGEETQYF. CDR3 nucleotides: TGTGCCAGCAGCCTCGGGACAGGGGAAGAGACCCAGTACTTC.